What follows are 13 T cell receptor beta chains derived from one specimen sequenced in a study of beta chain features in type 1 diabetes. The study reverse transcribed the entire isolated RNA, so it sequenced expressed TCRB transcripts. TCRdb's copy holds only in-frame clones and misses some; the assay was immunoSEQ multiplex PCR. This table holds around 330,000 clones, about 10% found once. The sequenced material came from naive CD4+ T cells from blood. These receptors were obtained from a woman younger than 45 in good health.

This clone was seen only a few times. The chain couples TRBV6-5 to TRBJ2-3, with TRBD2 identical over 10 bases. The CDR3 totals 15 residues. Germline V gives CDR1 MNHEY, CDR2 SVGAGI. V trimming: 2 bases; J trimming: 9 bases; junction bases outside the gene matches: 8. In DNA, the CDR3 is TGTGCCAGCAGTTACCTAGCGGGAGACCCCCTGACGCAGTATTTT. The encoded protein is CASSYLAGDPLTQYF.

The rearrangement joins TRBV2 to TRBJ1-2; TRBD1 might be the D (5 bases). V lost 4 bases, J lost 2 bases, and 11 bases lay in between. The germline V gene encodes CDR1 SNHLY and CDR2 FYNNEI. The CDR3 runs to 14 residues. CDR3 protein: CASSGQGGNYGYTF. CDR3 DNA: TGTGCCAGCAGTGGTCAGGGCGGCAACTATGGCTACACCTTC. Drawing the rest from reference TRBV2 and TRBJ1-2, the complete variable domain is EPEVTQTPSHQVTQMGQEVILRCVPISNHLYFYWYRQILGQKVEFLVSFYNNEISEKSEIFDDQFSVERPDGSNFTLKIRSTKLEDSAMYFCASSGQGGNYGYTFGSGTRLTVV.

This clone occurred a few times. The genes are TRBV30 and TRBJ2-3; TRBD2 might be the D (6 bases). Per germline, CDR1 GTSNPN and CDR2 SVGIG (reference sequence). CDR3 length equals 13 residues. V was pared by 2 bases and J by 6 bases, with 12 bases between. The CDR3 loop reads CAWSTGTVDTQYF. The CDR3 DNA follows: TGTGCCTGGAGTACCGGGACTGTTGATACGCAGTATTTT.

This clone was found a few times. This chain joins TRBV7-6 and TRBJ2-7, with 7 bases fitting TRBD1. The CDR3 totals 15 residues. Germline CDR1 SGHVS, CDR2 FNYEAQ. V gave up 0 bases and J gave up 7 bases; unmatched junction bases: 9. CDR3 nucleotides: TGTGCCAGCAGCTTAGCGACAGGGAGCGCCTGGGAGCAGTACTTC. Its translation: CASSLATGSAWEQYF.

This chain uses TRBV19 with TRBJ1-1; TRBD1 matches 7 bases. Germline V lookup: CDR1 LNHDA, CDR2 SQIVND (reference sequence). Trimming cost V 3 bases and J 0 bases; bases outside gene matches: 4. The CDR3 length is 15 residues. This chain's CDR3 is CASSIRQGLNTEAFF. The DNA of the CDR3 is TGTGCCAGTAGTATCCGACAGGGTTTGAACACTGAAGCTTTCTTT.

This clone was detected only a few times. V gene TRBV28 combines with J gene TRBJ2-5; possible D gene TRBD1, 6 bases. V was pared by 5 bases and J by 4 bases, with 11 bases between. The CDR3 has 13 amino acids. Germline V gene data show CDR1 as MDHEN and CDR2 as SYDVKM. The CDR3 region is CASSPGAPETQYF. For the CDR3, the DNA is TGTGCCAGCAGTCCAGGGGCGCCAGAGACCCAGTACTTC. The full variable domain, with the rest looked up from reference TRBV28 and TRBJ2-5, is DVKVTQSSRYLVKRTGEKVFLECVQDMDHENMFWYRQDPGLGLRLIYFSYDVKMKEKGDIPEGYSVSREKKERFSLILESASTNQTSMYLCASSPGAPETQYFGPGTRLLVL.

This chain links TRBV7-9 with TRBJ2-7; 12 bases match TRBD2. The ends lost 4 bases at V and 0 bases at J; junction bases unmatched: 4. The CDR3 spans 16 residues. CDR1 is SEHNR, CDR2 FQNEAQ, per germline (reference sequence). CDR3: CASSSGLAGPSYEQYF. The CDR3 region has the DNA TGTGCCAGCAGCTCAGGACTAGCGGGGCCCTCCTACGAGCAGTACTTC. The complete variable domain, with remaining parts taken from reference TRBV7-9 and TRBJ2-7, reads DTGVSQNPRHKITKRGQNVTFRCDPISEHNRLYWYRQTLGQGPEFLTYFQNEAQLEKSRLLSDRFSAERPKGSFSTLEIQRTEQGDSAMYLCASSSGLAGPSYEQYFGPGTRLTVT.

The rearrangement uses TRBV10-3 and TRBJ2-7; 7 bases fit TRBD1. Germline lookup yields CDR1 ENHRY and CDR2 SYGVKD. The CDR3 consists of 14 residues. J gave up 2 bases and V 7 bases, and 8 bases lay outside the gene matches. CDR3 sequence reads: CAITPGQHTYEQYF. The DNA of the CDR3 is TGTGCCATCACCCCGGGACAGCATACCTACGAGCAGTACTTC.

A few counts support this clone. The CDR3 loop is CASSLGFAGPGETQYF. The CDR3 DNA reads as TGTGCCAGCAGTTTAGGTTTCGCAGGGCCCGGAGAGACCCAGTACTTC. The chain carries TRBV28 and TRBJ2-5; D possibly corresponds to TRBD1 (5 bases). Germline V CDR1 and CDR2: MDHEN, SYDVKM. CDR3 length: 16 residues. V lost 2 bases and J lost 4, with 17 bases in between.

Only a few counts were recorded for this clone. The J gene is TRBJ1-1, the V gene TRBV10-3; 8 nucleotides line up with TRBD1. J gave up 1 base and V 4 bases, and 11 bases lay outside the gene matches. CDR1 is ENHRY and CDR2 is SYGVKD in the germline V gene. The CDR3 has 17 residues. The CDR3 DNA follows: TGTGCCATCAGTGCTGCCCCAGCAACAGGGGGGAACACTGAAGCTTTCTTT. Encoded protein: CAISAAPATGGNTEAFF.

This clone was observed a few times. The J gene is TRBJ1-1, the V gene TRBV19, with 7 bases fitting TRBD1. V gave up 3 bases and J gave up 4 bases; unmatched junction bases: 2. The germline V gene encodes CDR1 LNHDA and CDR2 SQIVND (reference sequence). The CDR3 has 13 residues. CDR3 in amino acids: CASSIRQGTEAFF. Here the CDR3 DNA reads TGTGCCAGTAGTATTAGACAGGGCACTGAAGCTTTCTTT. The variable domain in full, completed from reference TRBV19 and TRBJ1-1, reads DGGITQSPKYLFRKEGQNVTLSCEQNLNHDAMYWYRQDPGQGLRLIYYSQIVNDFQKGDIAEGYSVSREKKESFPLTVTSAQKNPTAFYLCASSIRQGTEAFFGQGTRLTVV.

The sample holds a few counts of this clone. The chain recombines TRBV28 with TRBJ1-2, with a possible D match to TRBD1 (6 bases). The CDR3 is 13 residues long. Germline lookup yields CDR1 MDHEN and CDR2 SYDVKM. V shed 8 bases and J shed 2 bases, with 12 bases lying between them. CDR3 bases: TGTGCCAGCTGGGACACCCGAAACTATGGCTACACCTTC. This codes for CASWDTRNYGYTF.

The rearrangement uses TRBV29-1 and TRBJ2-3; 11 bases agree with TRBD2. CDR3 length: 19 amino acids. The J segment lost 3 bases and the V segment lost 1 base, leaving 15 bases of the junction unmatched. Germline V lookup: CDR1 SQVTM, CDR2 ANQGSEA. Here the CDR3 DNA reads TGCAGCGTTGAAGGAATACTAAGAGCGACTAGCGGGGCTACAGATACGCAGTATTTT. This gives the protein CSVEGILRATSGATDTQYF.